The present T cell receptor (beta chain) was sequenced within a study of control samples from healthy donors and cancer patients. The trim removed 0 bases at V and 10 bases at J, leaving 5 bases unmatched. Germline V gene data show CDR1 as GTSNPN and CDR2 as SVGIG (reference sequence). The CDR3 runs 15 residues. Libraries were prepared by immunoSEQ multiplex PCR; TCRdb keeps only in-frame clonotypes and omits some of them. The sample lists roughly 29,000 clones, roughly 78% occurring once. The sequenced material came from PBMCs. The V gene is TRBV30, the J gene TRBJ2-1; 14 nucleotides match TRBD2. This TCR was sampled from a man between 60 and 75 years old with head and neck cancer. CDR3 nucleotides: TGTGCCTGGAGTGTTGGACTAGCGGGAGGTGGGGAGCAGTTCTTC. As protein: CAWSVGLAGGGEQFF. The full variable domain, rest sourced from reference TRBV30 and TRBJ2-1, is SQTIHQWPATLVQPVGSPLSLECTVEGTSNPNLYWYRQAAGRGLQLLFYSVGIGQISSEVPQNLSASRPQDRQFILSSKKLLLSDSGFYLCAWSVGLAGGGEQFFGPGTRLTVL.